This T cell receptor (beta chain) was captured in a study of T-cell memory formation after mild COVID-19. The CDR3 is made up of 13 amino acids. Germline V gene lookup returns CDR1 DFQATT and CDR2 SNEGSKA (reference sequence). The ends were cut back, 3 bases at V and 7 bases at J, with 12 bases in the middle. This clonotype was seen a few times. Its antigen is unidentified. Study results and caveats: Clones shrinking between day 15 and 85 showed a balanced CD4/CD8 split, and those that grew later tilted toward CD4+.

5'RACE, which relied on constant-segment primers, yielded TCR alpha and TCR beta cDNA libraries carrying sample barcodes and UMIs. TCRdb reanalysed the 5' RACE reads using MiXCR and keeps one entry per CDR3 protein. This table holds hundreds of thousands of distinct CDR3 sequences, 15% found once. This chain links TRBV20-1 with TRBJ1-4; D may be TRBD1 (5 bases). Sequenced: PBMCs or a T cell subset sorted from them (not recorded which). This receptor was obtained from a man aged 18 to 29 who had mild COVID-19 (a few samples of this study predate the infection). Cell type and time point are not known. The CDR3 reads CSASEGLSEKLFF. CDR3 DNA sequence: TGCAGTGCTAGTGAGGGACTCAGTGAAAAACTGTTTTTT.